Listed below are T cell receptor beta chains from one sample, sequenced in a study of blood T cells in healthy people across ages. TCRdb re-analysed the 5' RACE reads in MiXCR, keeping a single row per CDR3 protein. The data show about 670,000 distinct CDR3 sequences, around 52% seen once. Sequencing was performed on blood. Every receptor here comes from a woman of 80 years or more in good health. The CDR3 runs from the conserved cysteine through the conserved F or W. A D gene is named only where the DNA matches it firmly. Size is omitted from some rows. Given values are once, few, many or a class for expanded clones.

cdr3_aa: CASSYPPSGANVLTF; cdr3_nt: TGCGCCAGCAGCTACCCCCCGTCTGGGGCCAACGTCCTGACTTTC; j_call: TRBJ2-6; v_call: TRBV5-1; clone_size: NA; d_call: NA
cdr3_aa: CASSQDGDRDTQYF; cdr3_nt: TGCGCCAGCAGCCAAGATGGGGACCGGGATACGCAGTATTTT; j_call: TRBJ2-3; v_call: TRBV4-3; clone_size: few; d_call: NA
cdr3_aa: CASSAFGQGQETQYF; cdr3_nt: TGCGCCAGCAGCGCCTTCGGACAGGGGCAAGAGACCCAGTACTTC; j_call: TRBJ2-5; v_call: TRBV5-1; clone_size: many; d_call: TRBD1
cdr3_aa: CASSLGLPSTDTQYF; cdr3_nt: TGCGCCAGCAGCCTGGGACTTCCTAGCACAGATACGCAGTATTTT; j_call: TRBJ2-3; v_call: TRBV5-1; clone_size: many; d_call: NA
cdr3_aa: CSAPGAYEQYF; cdr3_nt: TGCAGTGCGCCGGGCGCATACGAGCAGTACTTC; j_call: TRBJ2-7; v_call: TRBV20-1; clone_size: many; d_call: NA
cdr3_aa: CSAGRPGELFF; cdr3_nt: TGCAGTGCCGGGCGCCCCGGGGAGCTGTTTTTT; j_call: TRBJ2-2; v_call: TRBV20-1; clone_size: few; d_call: NA
cdr3_aa: CASFRRRGELDTQYF; cdr3_nt: TGTGCCAGCTTTAGGAGGAGAGGGGAGTTAGATACGCAGTATTTT; j_call: TRBJ2-3; v_call: TRBV12-3/TRBV12-4; clone_size: NA; d_call: NA
cdr3_aa: CASASTGTGISPLHF; cdr3_nt: TGTGCCAGTGCTTCGACCGGGACAGGGATTTCACCCCTCCACTTT; j_call: TRBJ1-6; v_call: TRBV19; clone_size: NA; d_call: TRBD1
cdr3_aa: CSARDPAQNPYEQYF; cdr3_nt: TGCAGTGCTAGAGATCCGGCGCAGAACCCCTACGAGCAGTACTTC; j_call: TRBJ2-7; v_call: TRBV20-1; clone_size: NA; d_call: NA
cdr3_aa: CSVLRGSEKLFF; cdr3_nt: TGCAGCGTTTTGCGGGGATCCGAAAAACTGTTTTTT; j_call: TRBJ1-4; v_call: TRBV29-1; clone_size: NA; d_call: NA
cdr3_aa: CASTLTGWAGYTF; cdr3_nt: TGTGCCAGCACCCTTACTGGGTGGGCTGGCTACACCTTC; j_call: TRBJ1-2; v_call: TRBV28; clone_size: once; d_call: NA
cdr3_aa: CATSEPSAPEQFF; cdr3_nt: TGTGCCACCAGTGAACCCTCCGCCCCGGAGCAGTTCTTC; j_call: TRBJ2-1; v_call: TRBV24-1; clone_size: NA; d_call: NA
cdr3_aa: CASSPQGPDYGYTF; cdr3_nt: TGTGCCAGCTCACCTCAGGGTCCCGACTATGGCTACACCTTC; j_call: TRBJ1-2; v_call: TRBV18; clone_size: NA; d_call: NA
cdr3_aa: CASRSQVGETQYF; cdr3_nt: TGTGCCAGCAGGTCACAGGTGGGAGAGACCCAGTACTTC; j_call: TRBJ2-5; v_call: TRBV12-3/TRBV12-4; clone_size: NA; d_call: NA
cdr3_aa: CASSLDGSPYGYTF; cdr3_nt: TGTGCCAGCAGCTTAGACGGCAGCCCCTATGGCTACACCTTC; j_call: TRBJ1-2; v_call: TRBV7-2; clone_size: NA; d_call: NA
cdr3_aa: CASSTSGGAIENIQYF; cdr3_nt: TGTGCCAGCAGTACTAGCGGGGGGGCAATCGAAAACATTCAGTACTTC; j_call: TRBJ2-4; v_call: TRBV12-3/TRBV12-4; clone_size: many; d_call: TRBD2
cdr3_aa: CASSLATYGYTF; cdr3_nt: TGTGCCAGCAGCTTAGCGACGTATGGCTACACCTTC; j_call: TRBJ1-2; v_call: TRBV7-9; clone_size: NA; d_call: NA
cdr3_aa: CSASGISDIQYF; cdr3_nt: TGCAGTGCTAGTGGTATTTCGGACATTCAGTACTTC; j_call: TRBJ2-4; v_call: TRBV20-1; clone_size: NA; d_call: NA
cdr3_aa: CASSSGARERGEAFF; cdr3_nt: TGTGCCAGCAGCTCAGGAGCCAGGGAGAGAGGTGAAGCTTTCTTT; j_call: TRBJ1-1; v_call: TRBV7-9; clone_size: many; d_call: NA
cdr3_aa: CASSEKTSGSYEQYF; cdr3_nt: TGTGCCAGCAGTGAAAAGACTAGCGGATCCTACGAGCAGTACTTC; j_call: TRBJ2-7; v_call: TRBV6-1; clone_size: few; d_call: TRBD2
cdr3_aa: CSAKSPRGLLAKNIQYF; cdr3_nt: TGCAGTGCTAAGTCGCCCCGGGGGCTACTAGCCAAAAACATTCAGTACTTC; j_call: TRBJ2-4; v_call: TRBV20-1; clone_size: once; d_call: NA
cdr3_aa: CSARSRNQPQHF; cdr3_nt: TGCAGTGCTAGATCGCGGAATCAGCCCCAGCATTTT; j_call: TRBJ1-5; v_call: TRBV20-1; clone_size: NA; d_call: NA
cdr3_aa: CASNDSPLSYNEQYF; cdr3_nt: TGTGCCAGCAACGATTCTCCTCTCTCCTACAATGAGCAGTACTTC; j_call: TRBJ2-7; v_call: TRBV7-2; clone_size: NA; d_call: NA
cdr3_aa: CAVRAGRQDIQYF; cdr3_nt: TGTGCCGTCAGGGCCGGGAGGCAGGACATTCAGTACTTC; j_call: TRBJ2-4; v_call: TRBV10-3; clone_size: NA; d_call: TRBD2
cdr3_aa: CASSLGSSGYNEQFF; cdr3_nt: TGCGCCAGCAGCTTGGGCAGTTCGGGATACAATGAGCAGTTCTTC; j_call: TRBJ2-1; v_call: TRBV5-1; clone_size: many; d_call: NA
cdr3_aa: CSSSGGDPLTQYF; cdr3_nt: TGCAGCTCTAGTGGGGGGGACCCTCTTACGCAGTATTTT; j_call: TRBJ2-3; v_call: TRBV29-1; clone_size: NA; d_call: TRBD2
cdr3_aa: CSAPLAGGFLNEQFF; cdr3_nt: TGCAGTGCCCCACTAGCGGGGGGCTTCCTCAATGAGCAGTTCTTC; j_call: TRBJ2-1; v_call: TRBV20-1; clone_size: NA; d_call: TRBD2
cdr3_aa: CATSDHQGETQYF; cdr3_nt: TGTGCCACCAGTGATCACCAGGGGGAGACCCAGTACTTC; j_call: TRBJ2-5; v_call: TRBV24-1; clone_size: many; d_call: NA
cdr3_aa: CASGPGLPGETQYF; cdr3_nt: TGTGCTAGTGGACCGGGACTCCCAGGGGAGACCCAGTACTTC; j_call: TRBJ2-5; v_call: TRBV12-5; clone_size: NA; d_call: NA
cdr3_aa: CSARVGASTGELFF; cdr3_nt: TGCAGTGCTAGAGTAGGGGCCTCCACCGGGGAGCTGTTTTTT; j_call: TRBJ2-2; v_call: TRBV20-1; clone_size: NA; d_call: NA
cdr3_aa: CASSVLPAETQYF; cdr3_nt: TGTGCCAGCAGTGTCCTCCCTGCAGAGACCCAGTACTTC; j_call: TRBJ2-5; v_call: TRBV27; clone_size: NA; d_call: NA
cdr3_aa: CASSPSGGPSLEQYF; cdr3_nt: TGTGCCAGCAGCCCTAGTGGGGGGCCCTCCCTCGAGCAGTACTTC; j_call: TRBJ2-7; v_call: TRBV7-2; clone_size: once; d_call: NA
cdr3_aa: CVSRLRGGRGRGTDTQYF; cdr3_nt: TGTGTCAGCAGATTGAGAGGAGGGCGGGGAAGAGGCACAGATACGCAGTATTTT; j_call: TRBJ2-3; v_call: TRBV7-9; clone_size: NA; d_call: NA
cdr3_aa: CASTALRGSEQYF; cdr3_nt: TGTGCCAGCACCGCCCTAAGGGGATCCGAGCAGTACTTC; j_call: TRBJ2-7; v_call: TRBV6-5; clone_size: NA; d_call: NA
cdr3_aa: CSGQTGVSYGYTF; cdr3_nt: TGCAGTGGTCAGACAGGGGTTAGCTATGGCTACACCTTC; j_call: TRBJ1-2; v_call: TRBV20-1; clone_size: few; d_call: TRBD1
cdr3_aa: CASSEIFPGELFF; cdr3_nt: TGTGCCAGCAGTGAAATATTCCCCGGGGAGCTGTTTTTT; j_call: TRBJ2-2; v_call: TRBV25-1; clone_size: NA; d_call: NA